This T cell receptor (beta chain) came from a study of T cells in Graves' hyperthyroidism and ophthalmopathy. Study findings and constraints: The model forecast ophthalmopathy, anticipating it by a median around 6.9 months before onset.

This CDR3 is 17 amino acids long. From germline, CDR1 is DFQATT and CDR2 SNEGSKA (reference sequence). Trimming removed 5 bases from V and 5 bases from J; junction bases left unmatched: 13. RNA transcripts were the template for amplifying TCR beta CDR3 regions. Using the HTBI primer set, a first-round RT-PCR was run on the TCR CDR3. One entry per CDR3 protein, called by TCRdb with MiXCR from the multiplex PCR reads. The repertoire holds 560,000 or so distinct CDR3 sequences, with 20% as singletons. With respect to this clonotype: What it binds is unknown.

J is TRBJ2-2 and V is TRBV20-1; 11 bases line up with TRBD2. The sample taken for sequencing was blood. The TCR comes from a middle-aged man with Graves' ophthalmopathy. The CDR3 reads CSASRERLAGITGELFF. DNA for the CDR3: TGCAGTGCTTCTCGCGAGCGACTAGCGGGAATTACCGGGGAGCTGTTTTTT.